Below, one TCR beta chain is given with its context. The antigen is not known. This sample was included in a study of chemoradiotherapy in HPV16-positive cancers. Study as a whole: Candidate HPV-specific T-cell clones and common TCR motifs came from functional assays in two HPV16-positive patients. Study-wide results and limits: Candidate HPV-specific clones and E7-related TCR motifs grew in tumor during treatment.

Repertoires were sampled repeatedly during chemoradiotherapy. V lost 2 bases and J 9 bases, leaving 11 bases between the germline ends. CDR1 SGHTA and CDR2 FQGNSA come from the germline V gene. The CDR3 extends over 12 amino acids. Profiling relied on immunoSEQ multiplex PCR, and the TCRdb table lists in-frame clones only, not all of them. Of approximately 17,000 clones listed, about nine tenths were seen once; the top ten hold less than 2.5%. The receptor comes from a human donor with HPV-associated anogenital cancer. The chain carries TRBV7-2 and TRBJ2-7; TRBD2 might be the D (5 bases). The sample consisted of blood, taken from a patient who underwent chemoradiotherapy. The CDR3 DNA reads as TGTGCCAGCAGCTTAATCGGGGTAGGGCAGTACTTC. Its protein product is CASSLIGVGQYF.